The entry below gives a single TCR beta chain sequence along with its context. As yet, its antigen is unknown. This table comes from immunoSEQ multiplex PCR, and its TCRdb copy is limited to in-frame clones, with some not included. The sample has about 120,000 clones, around 84% seen once. Second-dose intervals of approximately 4 or approximately 12 weeks were pooled. These data are taken from a study of T cell responses to AZD1222 COVID-19 vaccine. Whole-study findings and limits: Spike-specific TCR breadth and depth were elevated following two AZD1222 doses.

This CDR3 has 13 amino acids. The V gene's germline CDR1 is KGHSH and CDR2 LQKENI. V dropped 10 bases and J dropped 0 bases, with 13 bases sitting between them. V and J are TRBV18 and TRBJ2-7; D remains ambiguous. Sequencing used peripheral blood, obtained 28 days after the second AZD1222 dose. The sequence was obtained from an adult who received the AZD1222 COVID-19 vaccine. The CDR3 is CATSYPSSYEQYF. CDR3 in DNA: TGTGCCACTTCATACCCAAGCTCCTACGAGCAGTACTTC.